This TCR beta chain was identified during a study of T cell responses to AZD1222 COVID-19 vaccine. Background on the study: Second-dose timings of about 4 or about 12 weeks were pooled. Findings and limits, study-wide: Only six or seven AZD1222 recipients tested seropositive at baseline. Once two AZD1222 doses were given, Spike-specific TCR breadth and depth went up.

Trimming took off 7 bases at V and 1 base at J, with 11 bases between the two ends. This CDR3 contains 15 residues. CDR1 ENHRY and CDR2 SYGVKD come from the germline V gene. With respect to this clone: What it recognizes is unknown.

TCRdb's copy holds only in-frame clones and misses some; the assay was immunoSEQ multiplex PCR. The sample shows 95,000 to 130,000 clones, more than 75% of them seen only once. The rearrangement joins TRBV10-3 to TRBJ2-6; maybe TRBD1 (6 bases). The clonotype was recovered from an adult in good health. The specimen comprised peripheral blood, sampled on day 0 of AZD1222 vaccination. For the CDR3, the DNA is TGTGCCATCACCACTGACAGGTCTGGGGCCAACGTCCTGACTTTC. Translating gives CAITTDRSGANVLTF.